This TCR beta chain was recovered during a study of beta chain features in type 1 diabetes. CD45RO/CCR7/CD25/CD127/CD95/CD27 sorting isolated CD4+ naive, central memory, regulatory and stem cell-like memory cells. In germline, CDR1 is MGHRA, CDR2 YSYEKL. There are 15 residues in the CDR3. V gave up 6 bases and J gave up 6 bases; unmatched junction bases: 9. Notes on the study in general: Researchers reported that naive, central memory and Treg TCRB repertoires appeared more similar in patients than in healthy donors. Unsettled here was the matter of whether HLA type influences TCRB rearrangement.

Sequenced material consisted of expressed TCRB transcripts (all of the isolated RNA was reverse transcribed). Each sample of naive, central memory or regulatory T cells had, on average, roughly 3.4 million reads. Repertoires were generated with immunoSEQ multiplex PCR, while TCRdb's copy carries only in-frame clones and drops some. The repertoire holds roughly 610,000 clones, with around 16% as singletons. On this clone: What it binds is not known.

This TCR derives from a young man in good health. This chain joins TRBV4-1 and TRBJ1-4; the match to TRBD1 covers 8 bases. Sequencing used naive CD4+ T cells from blood. As DNA, the CDR3 is TGCGCCAGCAGACTCGGCGGACAGGGTTATGAAAAACTGTTTTTT. It is translated as CASRLGGQGYEKLFF.